This TCR beta chain was obtained from a study of early stage breast cancer tumors. The CDR3 has 12 amino acids. The V end was cut by 7 bases, the J end by 3 bases, with 10 bases between. Looked up from germline, CDR1 is SGHTA and CDR2 is FQGNSA. Regarding the study as a whole: Most shared enriched TCRB sequences were commonly generated ones.

Clones were read by immunoSEQ multiplex PCR, and TCRdb kept only the in-frame ones, dropping some. The data contain about 29,000 clones, 70% to 90% of them singletons. Comment on this clone: What it recognizes is unknown.

This sequence originates from a person aged 45 to 60 with breast cancer. Material for sequencing was blood. The chain employs TRBV7-2 and TRBJ2-7, with D unresolved. CDR3 DNA sequence: TGTGCCAGCAACATGCGCGGCTACGAGCAGTACTTC. This sequence encodes CASNMRGYEQYF.